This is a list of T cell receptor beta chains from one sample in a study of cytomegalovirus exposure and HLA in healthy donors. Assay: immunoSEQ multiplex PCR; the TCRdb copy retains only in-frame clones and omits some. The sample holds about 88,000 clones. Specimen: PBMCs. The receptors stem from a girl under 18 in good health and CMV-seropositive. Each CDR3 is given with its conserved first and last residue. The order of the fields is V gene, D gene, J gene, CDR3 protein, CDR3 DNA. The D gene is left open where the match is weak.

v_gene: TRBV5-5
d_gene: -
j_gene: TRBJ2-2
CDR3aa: CASRQQGHGELFF
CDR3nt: TGTGCCAGCAGACAACAGGGTCACGGGGAGCTGTTTTTT

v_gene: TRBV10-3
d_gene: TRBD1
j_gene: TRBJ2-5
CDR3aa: CAISVGTVWETQYF
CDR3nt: TGTGCCATCAGTGTCGGGACAGTTTGGGAGACCCAGTACTTC

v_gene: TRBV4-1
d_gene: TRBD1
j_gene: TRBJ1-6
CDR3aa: CASSQEGTGGTSPLHF
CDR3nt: TGCGCCAGCAGCCAAGAGGGGACAGGGGGAACTTCACCCCTCCACTTT

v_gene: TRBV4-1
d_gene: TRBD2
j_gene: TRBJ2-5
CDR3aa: CASSQDLDSGAPGETQYF
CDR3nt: TGCGCCAGCAGCCAAGATCTTGATAGCGGGGCCCCGGGAGAGACCCAGTACTTC

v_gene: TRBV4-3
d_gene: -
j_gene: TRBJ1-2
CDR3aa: CASSQVGFRDFRVGYTF
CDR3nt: TGCGCCAGCAGCCAAGTGGGGTTTAGGGACTTCAGGGTTGGCTACACCTTC

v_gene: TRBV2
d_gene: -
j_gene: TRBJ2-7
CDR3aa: CASSKTQGYEQYF
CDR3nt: TGTGCCAGCAGCAAAACACAGGGCTACGAGCAGTACTTC

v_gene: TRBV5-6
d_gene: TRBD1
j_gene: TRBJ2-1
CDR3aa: CASSSGTGAGEQFF
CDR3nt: TGTGCCAGCAGCTCCGGGACAGGGGCTGGTGAGCAGTTCTTC

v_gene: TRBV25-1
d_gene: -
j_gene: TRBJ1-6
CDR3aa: CASQVGESPLHF
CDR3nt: TGTGCCAGTCAAGTTGGGGAGTCACCCCTCCACTTT

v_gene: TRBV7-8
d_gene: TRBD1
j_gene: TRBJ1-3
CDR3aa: CASSNGQGARNTIYF
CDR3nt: TGTGCCAGCAGCAACGGACAGGGTGCACGGAACACCATATATTTT

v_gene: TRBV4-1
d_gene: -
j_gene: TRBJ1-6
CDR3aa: CASSQPGENSPLHF
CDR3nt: TGCGCCAGCAGCCAACCAGGGGAGAATTCACCCCTCCACTTT

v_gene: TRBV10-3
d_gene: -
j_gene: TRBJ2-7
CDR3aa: CAISEFDSREEQYF
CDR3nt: TGTGCCATCAGTGAGTTCGACAGCCGAGAGGAGCAGTACTTC

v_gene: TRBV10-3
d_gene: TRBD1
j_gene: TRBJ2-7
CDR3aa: CAISATGATSYEQYF
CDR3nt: TGTGCCATCAGTGCGACAGGGGCTACCTCCTACGAGCAGTACTTC

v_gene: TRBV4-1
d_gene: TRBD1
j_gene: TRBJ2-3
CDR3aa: CASSQGDRELDTQYF
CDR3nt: TGCGCCAGCAGCCAAGGGGACAGGGAGTTAGATACGCAGTATTTT

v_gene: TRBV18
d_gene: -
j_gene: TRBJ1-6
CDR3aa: CASSPRASPLHF
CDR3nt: TGTGCCAGCTCACCACGCGCTTCACCCCTCCACTTT

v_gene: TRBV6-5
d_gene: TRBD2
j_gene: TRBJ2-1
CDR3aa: CASSYSVRGADNEQFF
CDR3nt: TGTGCCAGCAGTTACTCGGTGCGGGGGGCCGACAATGAGCAGTTCTTC

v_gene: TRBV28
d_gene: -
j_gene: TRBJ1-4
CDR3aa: CASSKRGGDEKLFF
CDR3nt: TGTGCCAGCAGTAAAAGGGGTGGAGATGAAAAACTGTTTTTT

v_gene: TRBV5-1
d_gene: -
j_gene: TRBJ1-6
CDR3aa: CASSLVPGVGNSPLHF
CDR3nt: TGCGCCAGCAGCTTGGTCCCGGGGGTTGGGAATTCACCCCTCCACTTT

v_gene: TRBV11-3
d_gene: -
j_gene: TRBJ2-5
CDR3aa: CASSLVQGQETQYF
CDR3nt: TGTGCCAGCAGCTTGGTGCAGGGACAAGAGACCCAGTACTTC

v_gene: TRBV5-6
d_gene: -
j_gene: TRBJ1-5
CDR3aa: CASSLGGGNQPQHF
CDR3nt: TGTGCCAGCAGCTTAGGGGGGGGCAATCAGCCCCAGCATTTT

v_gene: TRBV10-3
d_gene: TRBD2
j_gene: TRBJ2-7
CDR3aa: CAISGLAGGYEQYF
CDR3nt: TGTGCCATCAGTGGACTAGCGGGGGGGTACGAGCAGTACTTC

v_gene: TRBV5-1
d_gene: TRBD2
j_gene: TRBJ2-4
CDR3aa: CASSLGGGGPKNIQYF
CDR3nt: TGCGCCAGCAGCTTGGGAGGCGGGGGGCCAAAAAACATTCAGTACTTC

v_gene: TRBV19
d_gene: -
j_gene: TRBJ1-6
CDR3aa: CASSPQQNSPLHF
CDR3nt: TGTGCCAGTAGTCCCCAACAGAATTCACCCCTCCACTTT

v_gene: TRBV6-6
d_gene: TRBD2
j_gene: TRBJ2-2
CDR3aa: CASSYTIAGGGGELFF
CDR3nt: TGTGCCAGCAGTTACACGATTGCGGGGGGCGGGGGGGAGCTGTTTTTT

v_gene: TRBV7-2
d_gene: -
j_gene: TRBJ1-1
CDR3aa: CASSTFQGPEAFF
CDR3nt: TGTGCCAGCAGCACTTTTCAGGGCCCTGAAGCTTTCTTT

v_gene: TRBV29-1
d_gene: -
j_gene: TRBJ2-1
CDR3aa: CSVRGGAFEQFF
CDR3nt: TGCAGCGTTCGAGGGGGGGCCTTTGAGCAGTTCTTC

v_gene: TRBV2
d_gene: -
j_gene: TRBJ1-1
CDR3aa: CASSGETGTEAFF
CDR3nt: TGTGCCAGCAGTGGGGAAACAGGCACTGAAGCTTTCTTT

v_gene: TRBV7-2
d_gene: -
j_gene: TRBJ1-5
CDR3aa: CASSLGHNQPQHF
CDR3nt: TGTGCCAGCAGCTTAGGACACAATCAGCCCCAGCATTTT

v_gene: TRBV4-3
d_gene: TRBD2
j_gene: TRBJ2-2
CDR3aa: CASSQDVIAGANTGELFF
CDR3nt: TGCGCCAGCAGCCAAGATGTGATAGCGGGGGCGAACACCGGGGAGCTGTTTTTT

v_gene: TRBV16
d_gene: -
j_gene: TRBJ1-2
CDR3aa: CASSQNGARNYGYTF
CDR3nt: TGTGCCAGCAGCCAAAATGGGGCTCGGAACTATGGCTACACCTTC

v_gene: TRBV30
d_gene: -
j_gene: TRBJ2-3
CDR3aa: CAWSVPERDTQYF
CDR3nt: TGTGCCTGGAGTGTACCCGAGAGAGATACGCAGTATTTT

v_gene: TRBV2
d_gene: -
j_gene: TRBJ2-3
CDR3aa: CASITQLGKLTDTQYF
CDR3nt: TGTGCCAGCATTACCCAACTAGGCAAGTTGACAGATACGCAGTATTTT

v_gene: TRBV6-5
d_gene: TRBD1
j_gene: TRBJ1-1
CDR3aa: CASSPDREDTEAFF
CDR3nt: TGTGCCAGCAGCCCGGACAGGGAGGACACTGAAGCTTTCTTT

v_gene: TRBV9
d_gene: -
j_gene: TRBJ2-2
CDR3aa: CASSSRTGENTGELFF
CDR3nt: TGTGCCAGCAGCAGCCGGACTGGAGAGAATACCGGGGAGCTGTTTTTT

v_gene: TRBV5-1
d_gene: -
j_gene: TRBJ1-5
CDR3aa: CASSFNGGDQPQHF
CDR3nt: TGCGCCAGCAGCTTCAATGGGGGGGATCAGCCCCAGCATTTT

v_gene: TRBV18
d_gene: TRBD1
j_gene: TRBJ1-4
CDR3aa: CASSPTGGSNEKLFF
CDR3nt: TGTGCCAGCTCACCGACAGGGGGGTCTAATGAAAAACTGTTTTTT

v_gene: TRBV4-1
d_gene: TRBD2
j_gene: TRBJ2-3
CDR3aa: CASSQTSGGDKQYF
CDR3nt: TGCGCCAGCAGCCAAACTAGCGGAGGAGATAAGCAGTATTTT

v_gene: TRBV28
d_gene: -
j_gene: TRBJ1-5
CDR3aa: CASSLSRGLDQPQHF
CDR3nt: TGTGCCAGCAGTTTATCTAGGGGGTTGGATCAGCCCCAGCATTTT

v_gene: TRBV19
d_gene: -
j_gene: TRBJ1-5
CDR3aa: CASSIVRADYSNQPQHF
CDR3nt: TGTGCCAGTAGTATAGTGAGGGCAGACTATAGCAATCAGCCCCAGCATTTT

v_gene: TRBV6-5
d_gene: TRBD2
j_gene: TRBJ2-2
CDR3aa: CASRASGNTGELFF
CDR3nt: TGTGCCAGCAGAGCTAGCGGGAACACCGGGGAGCTGTTTTTT

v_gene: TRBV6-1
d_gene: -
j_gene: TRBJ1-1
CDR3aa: CASSEVEGGTEAFF
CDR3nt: TGTGCCAGCAGTGAAGTAGAGGGCGGTACTGAAGCTTTCTTT